A selection of T cell receptor beta chains follows, all from one sample in a study of T cells in Graves' hyperthyroidism and ophthalmopathy. TCRdb re-derived calls from the multiplex PCR reads in MiXCR, one entry per CDR3 protein. Of about 350,000 distinct CDR3 sequences in the sample, about a sixth were seen once. Sequencing input: blood. These receptors were collected from a woman aged 40 to 50 with Graves' ophthalmopathy. The CDR3 runs from the conserved cysteine through the conserved F or W. D genes are given only for firm matches. Part of the rows lack a size; the others show once, few, many or a class for expanded clones.

cdr3_nt	cdr3_aa	v_call	j_call	d_call	clone_size
TGTGCCAGCAGCTTGGTGGGGACAGGGCTCGAGGAGACCCAGTACTTC	CASSLVGTGLEETQYF	TRBV5-5	TRBJ2-5	TRBD1	many
TGTGCCAGCAGCTCGGGACTAGCGGGAGCGGGAGATACGCAGTATTTT	CASSSGLAGAGDTQYF	TRBV11-1	TRBJ2-3	TRBD2	few
TGTGCCTGGTTGCGGGATCGGCGCTATGGCTACACCTTC	CAWLRDRRYGYTF	TRBV30	TRBJ1-2	-	many
TGTGCCACCAGTGATGGGACAGGGGTCTCCGGGGCCAACGTCCTGAGTTTC	CATSDGTGVSGANVLSF	TRBV24-1	TRBJ2-6	TRBD1	-
TGTGCCAGCAGTTTTAAGCCCGGACAGCCCAACACTGAAGCTTTCTTT	CASSFKPGQPNTEAFF	TRBV28	TRBJ1-1	-	many
TGCGCCAGCAGCCAAGTAGGGGACTCCTCATCCGGCGAGCAGTACTTC	CASSQVGDSSSGEQYF	TRBV4-1	TRBJ2-7	-	many
TGTGCCAGCAGTCCTAGCTTTAATTCACCCCTCCACTTT	CASSPSFNSPLHF	TRBV12-3/TRBV12-4	TRBJ1-6	-	many
TGTGCCAGTAGTATAGCCCTGAATCAGCCCCAGCATTTT	CASSIALNQPQHF	TRBV19	TRBJ1-5	-	-
TGTGCCAGCAGTTTATTGGCAAGGGGGGTGGAAAGACTCCGCAATCAGCCCCAGCATTTT	CASSLLARGVERLRNQPQHF	TRBV12-3/TRBV12-4	TRBJ1-5	-	many
TGTGCCAGCAGTTTAATTGGGAGGGTCCGAAGACAGGGCCAAGAGACCCAGTACTTC	CASSLIGRVRRQGQETQYF	TRBV12-3/TRBV12-4	TRBJ2-5	-	many
TGCGCCAGCAGCTTGGAGTTCGGTAGCAATCAGCCCCAGCATTTT	CASSLEFGSNQPQHF	TRBV5-1	TRBJ1-5	-	many
TGTGCCAGCAGTGAGGGGGACAGAAAGGCTTTCTTT	CASSEGDRKAFF	TRBV6-1	TRBJ1-1	TRBD1	many
TGTGCCAGCAGAAAACAGGGGTCGAACACTGAAGCTTTCTTT	CASRKQGSNTEAFF	TRBV28	TRBJ1-1	TRBD1	many
TGTGCCAGCAGCCCAGGCCCCAGGGGTTACGAGCAGTACTTC	CASSPGPRGYEQYF	TRBV12-3/TRBV12-4	TRBJ2-7	-	-
TGTGCCAGCAGTTTGTTGGGGGCGATAAAGTACGAGCAGTACTTC	CASSLLGAIKYEQYF	TRBV28	TRBJ2-7	-	many
TGCAGTGCTAGGTCAGGGGCCAACGTCCTGACTTTC	CSARSGANVLTF	TRBV20-1	TRBJ2-6	-	many
TGTGCCAGCACCCTAGCGGGAGGGCCCAATGAGCAGTTCTTC	CASTLAGGPNEQFF	TRBV7-2	TRBJ2-1	TRBD2	many
TGTGCCTGGAGTGTACAGTGGGACAGCTCCTATGGCTACACCTTC	CAWSVQWDSSYGYTF	TRBV30	TRBJ1-2	TRBD1	many
TGTGCCAGCAGTTCGGGGACAGGGCGCGAGCAGTACTTC	CASSSGTGREQYF	TRBV12-3/TRBV12-4	TRBJ2-7	TRBD1	many
TGTGCCACCTTTCGACAGGGCAACTATGGCTACACCTTC	CATFRQGNYGYTF	TRBV28	TRBJ1-2	TRBD1	many
TGCGCCAGCAGCCAAGCGTTCGGGTTGGGGGGGGAGACCCAGTACTTC	CASSQAFGLGGETQYF	TRBV4-1	TRBJ2-5	TRBD2	many
TGTGCCAGTAGTATTTTCGGGGGGCAGAACACTGAAGCTTTCTTT	CASSIFGGQNTEAFF	TRBV19	TRBJ1-1	-	many
TGTGCCTGGAGTCCGGGACTGGAGTTTGCTAGGGGCCGGGGGCTGTTTTTT	CAWSPGLEFARGRGLFF	TRBV30	TRBJ2-2	-	-
TGTGCCAGCAGTTACTTAAAGCGGGATCCATACAATGAGCAGTTCTTC	CASSYLKRDPYNEQFF	TRBV6-2/TRBV6-3	TRBJ2-1	TRBD2	many
TGTGCCAGCACCCGAGCGCTGGCCTCCGGGACAGTTGCTTTCTTT	CASTRALASGTVAFF	TRBV2	TRBJ1-1	TRBD1	many
TGCAGTGCTAGACGGGGACAGGGGGTGGGCGAGCAGTACTTC	CSARRGQGVGEQYF	TRBV20-1	TRBJ2-7	TRBD1	many
TGTGCCAGCAGCCTGAGGACGGCGGGAGAGACCCAGTACTTC	CASSLRTAGETQYF	TRBV7-2	TRBJ2-5	-	once
TGTGCCAGCAGTTACGGGACTAGCGGGACCAACACCGGGGAGCTGTTTTTT	CASSYGTSGTNTGELFF	TRBV6-5	TRBJ2-2	TRBD2	-
TGTGCCAGCAGCCGCAGGGGGCCCTCATCCGGCGGGGAGCTGTTTTTT	CASSRRGPSSGGELFF	TRBV6-1	TRBJ2-2	TRBD1	few
TGCAGTCCACGTCAAGAGCTAGAGGGGGTAGCCAAAAACATTCAGTACTTC	CSPRQELEGVAKNIQYF	TRBV20-1	TRBJ2-4	-	many
TGTGCCAGCAGTATGACAGGGTGGAACAATCAGCCCCAGCATTTT	CASSMTGWNNQPQHF	TRBV27	TRBJ1-5	TRBD1	-
TGCAGTGCTAGAGCCGGGACTAGCGGGAGCGAGCAGTACTTC	CSARAGTSGSEQYF	TRBV20-1	TRBJ2-7	TRBD2	many
TGTGCCAGCAGCGCACCTTGGCGGGCGCTCACCGGGGAGCTGTTTTTT	CASSAPWRALTGELFF	TRBV11-2	TRBJ2-2	-	many
TGTGCCAGCAGTTTCTCCCTGCACCAAGAGACCCAGTACTTC	CASSFSLHQETQYF	TRBV12-3/TRBV12-4	TRBJ2-5	-	-
TGTGCCAGCAGTTTACCCCTCCCGGGAAATGAGCAGTTCTTC	CASSLPLPGNEQFF	TRBV28	TRBJ2-1	-	many
TGCGCCAGCAGCTGGGACAGGTCCCACGAGCAGTACTTC	CASSWDRSHEQYF	TRBV11-2	TRBJ2-7	TRBD1	many
TGTGCCATCCGAGGACAGGGTATTGTGGAGCTGTTTTTT	CAIRGQGIVELFF	TRBV10-3	TRBJ2-2	TRBD1	many
TGTGCCAGCAGCCCGGGGGGCCAGTGGACTGAAGCTTTCTTT	CASSPGGQWTEAFF	TRBV7-3	TRBJ1-1	-	many
TGTGCCAGCAGATTAACGACAGGCTATGGAAACACCATATATTTT	CASRLTTGYGNTIYF	TRBV28	TRBJ1-3	-	many
TGTGCCAGCACCAAAAGACAGGGGGCGCTTCCTCACGAGCAGTACTTC	CASTKRQGALPHEQYF	TRBV12-3/TRBV12-4	TRBJ2-7	TRBD1	many
TGTGCCAGGAAAAAGACAGGCTACGAGCAGTACTTC	CARKKTGYEQYF	TRBV6-4	TRBJ2-7	-	-
TGTGCCAGCAGTTCGATTCCGGGACAGGGTACTTCCGAGCAGTACTTC	CASSSIPGQGTSEQYF	TRBV28	TRBJ2-7	TRBD1	many
TGTGCCAGCAGTCCCAACTACCTGGGAGGGCCCGGGGAGCTGTTTTTT	CASSPNYLGGPGELFF	TRBV28	TRBJ2-2	TRBD2	-
TGTGCCAGCAGCTTGGGGACAGCCGTCTCTGGAAACACCATATATTTT	CASSLGTAVSGNTIYF	TRBV11-1	TRBJ1-3	TRBD1	-
TGTGCCAGCAGCTTTTTGGCAGGGGCTAACTATGGCTACACCTTC	CASSFLAGANYGYTF	TRBV5-6	TRBJ1-2	-	few
TGTGCCAGCACCCTACTTGACACCGGGGAGCTGTTTTTT	CASTLLDTGELFF	TRBV6-2/TRBV6-3	TRBJ2-2	-	many
TGTGCCACCAGTGATTCCGGGGCGCCTGGGGCCAACGTCCTGACTTTC	CATSDSGAPGANVLTF	TRBV24-1	TRBJ2-6	-	-
TGTGCCAGCAGCCCTCAGGGGCCAACGCTGTTGGGCGAGCAGTACTTC	CASSPQGPTLLGEQYF	TRBV9	TRBJ2-7	-	many
TGCAGTGCTAGAGGCCCAGACAGGGTGAGGAGCACCGGGGAGCTGTTTTTT	CSARGPDRVRSTGELFF	TRBV20-1	TRBJ2-2	TRBD1	many
TGCAGTGCTAGAGATTTTTCAGGGAGCAATCAGCCCCAGCATTTT	CSARDFSGSNQPQHF	TRBV20-1	TRBJ1-5	-	many
TGTGCTAGCAGCCCAGCGGCGGGAGGGATCCACGAGCAGTACTTC	CASSPAAGGIHEQYF	TRBV7-7	TRBJ2-7	TRBD2	many
TGTGCCAGCAACTCGGGGTCGGGCGAGCAGTCCTTC	CASNSGSGEQSF	TRBV6-1	TRBJ2-7	-	-
TGTGCCATCAGGGGACAGGGAGGGCAGTACTTC	CAIRGQGGQYF	TRBV10-3	TRBJ2-7	TRBD1	many
TGCAGCGTTGAATTTCCCTCTGGGGCCAACGTCCTGACTTTC	CSVEFPSGANVLTF	TRBV29-1	TRBJ2-6	-	many
TGTGCCAGCAGCTTGCGGGGACAGGGAGAGAATGGCTACACCTTC	CASSLRGQGENGYTF	TRBV5-8	TRBJ1-2	TRBD1	many
TGTGCCAGTAGTCCCCGAGCAGGACAGGGATGGTCTGGGAACACTGAAGCTTTCTTT	CASSPRAGQGWSGNTEAFF	TRBV19	TRBJ1-1	TRBD1	many
TGTGCCAGCAGCCTCTCGGCGGAGACCCAGTACTTC	CASSLSAETQYF	TRBV7-2	TRBJ2-5	-	many
TGCAGTGTGACTAGTCCGGGACAGGGGCTATCACAAGGCTACACCTTC	CSVTSPGQGLSQGYTF	TRBV20-1	TRBJ1-2	TRBD1	many
TGTGCCAGCAGCTTAGGGGGACTTTTGACTGAAGCTTTCTTT	CASSLGGLLTEAFF	TRBV7-2	TRBJ1-1	-	-
TGTGCCAGCAGCGTAGAGGGGGTCTCCTACGAGCAGTACTTC	CASSVEGVSYEQYF	TRBV9	TRBJ2-7	-	many